This T cell receptor (beta chain) was retrieved from a study of beta chain features in type 1 diabetes. Once sorted, every population was more than 98% pure. Study conclusions and caveats: The naive, central memory and Treg TCRB repertoires showed an apparent similarity that was greater among patients than among healthy donors. cDNA-based sequencing might over-represent cells highly expressing TCR. Any HLA type influence on TCRB rearrangement was left unresolved here.

This clone was seen a few times. The antigen remains undetermined. Per the germline V gene, CDR1 is MGHDK and CDR2 is SYGVNS. Trimming at V came to 10 bases and at J to 5 bases, leaving 7 bases not matched to a gene. CDR3 size: 14 residues. Expressed TCRB transcripts got sequenced, as all isolated RNA was reverse transcribed. Method: immunoSEQ multiplex PCR; TCRdb's copy keeps in-frame clones and lacks some. The sample holds over 300,000 clones, approximately 8% seen once. This TCR came from a woman younger than 35 in good health. The rearrangement links TRBV25-1 to TRBJ2-5, with TRBD2 matching 13 bases. The sequencing sample was made of central memory CD4+ T cells from blood. This CDR3 is CATAGTSGTETQYF. The CDR3, as DNA: TGTGCCACCGCTGGGACTAGCGGGACGGAGACCCAGTACTTC.